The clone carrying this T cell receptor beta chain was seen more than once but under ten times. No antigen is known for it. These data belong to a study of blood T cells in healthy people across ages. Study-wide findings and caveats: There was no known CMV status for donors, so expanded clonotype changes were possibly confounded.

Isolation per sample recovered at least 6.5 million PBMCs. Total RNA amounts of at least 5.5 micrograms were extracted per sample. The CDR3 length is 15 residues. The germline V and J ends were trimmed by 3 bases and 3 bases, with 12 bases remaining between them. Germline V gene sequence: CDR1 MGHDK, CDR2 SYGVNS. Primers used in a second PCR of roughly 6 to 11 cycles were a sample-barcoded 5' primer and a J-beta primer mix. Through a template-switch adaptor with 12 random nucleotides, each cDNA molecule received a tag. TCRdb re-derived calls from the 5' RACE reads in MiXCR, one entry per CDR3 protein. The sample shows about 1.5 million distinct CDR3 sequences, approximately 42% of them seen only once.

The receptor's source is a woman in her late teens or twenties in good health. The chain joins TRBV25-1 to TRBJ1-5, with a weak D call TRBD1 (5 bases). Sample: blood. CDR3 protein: CASSDRDGHNQPQHF. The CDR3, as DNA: TGTGCCAGCAGTGACCGGGACGGACACAATCAGCCCCAGCATTTT.